What follows describes a single T cell receptor beta chain. Assay: immunoSEQ multiplex PCR; the TCRdb copy retains only in-frame clones and omits some. The sample shows about 160,000 clones, roughly 95% of them seen only once. The data were obtained in a study of control samples from healthy donors and cancer patients. CDR1 and CDR2 from the germline V gene are SQVTM and ANQGSEA. This CDR3 is built from 13 residues. J was trimmed by 5 bases and V by 1 base; bases with no gene match: 3. J is TRBJ1-1 and V is TRBV29-1; the match to TRBD1 covers 8 bases. What was sequenced was blood. The origin of this receptor is a woman aged 25 to 45 in good health. CDR3 protein: CSVEGTGSTEAFF. In nucleotides, the CDR3 is TGCAGCGTTGAAGGGACAGGGAGTACTGAAGCTTTCTTT. The complete variable domain, with remaining parts taken from reference TRBV29-1 and TRBJ1-1, reads SAVISQKPSRDICQRGTSLTIQCQVDSQVTMMFWYRQQPGQSLTLIATANQGSEATYESGFVIDKFPISRPNLTFSTLTVSNMSPEDSSIYLCSVEGTGSTEAFFGQGTRLTVV.